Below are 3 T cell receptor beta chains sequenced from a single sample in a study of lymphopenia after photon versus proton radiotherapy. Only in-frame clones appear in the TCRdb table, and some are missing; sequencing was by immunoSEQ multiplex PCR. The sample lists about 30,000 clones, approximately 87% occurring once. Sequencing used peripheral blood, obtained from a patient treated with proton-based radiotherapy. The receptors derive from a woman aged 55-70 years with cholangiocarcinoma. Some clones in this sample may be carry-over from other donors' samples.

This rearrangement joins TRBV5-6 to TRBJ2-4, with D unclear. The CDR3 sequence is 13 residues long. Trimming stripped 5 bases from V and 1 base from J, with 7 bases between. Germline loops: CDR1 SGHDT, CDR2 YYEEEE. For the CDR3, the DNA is TGTGCCAGCAGTGGCCAGGCCAAAAACATTCAGTACTTC. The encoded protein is CASSGQAKNIQYF.

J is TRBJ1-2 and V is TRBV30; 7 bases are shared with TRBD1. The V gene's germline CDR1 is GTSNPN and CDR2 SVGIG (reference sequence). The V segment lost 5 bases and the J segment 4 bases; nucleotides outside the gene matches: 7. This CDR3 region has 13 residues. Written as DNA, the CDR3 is TGTGCCTGGGCGGGACAGCCGTTCTATGGCTACACCTTC. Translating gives CAWAGQPFYGYTF.

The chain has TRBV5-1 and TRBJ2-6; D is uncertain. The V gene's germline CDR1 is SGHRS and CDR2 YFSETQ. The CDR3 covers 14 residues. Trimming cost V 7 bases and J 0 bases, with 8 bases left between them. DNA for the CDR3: TGCGCCAGCCAAGAACCCTCTGGGGCCAACGTCCTGACTTTC. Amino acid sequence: CASQEPSGANVLTF.